These T cell receptor beta chains were read from a single sample in a study of cytomegalovirus exposure and HLA in healthy donors. Using immunoSEQ multiplex PCR, the repertoire was profiled, and TCRdb retains in-frame clones only, with some absent. The sample carries about 330,000 clones, around 87% recorded once. The sample consisted of PBMCs. These receptors came from a woman aged 25 to 39 in good health and CMV-seropositive. Each CDR3 is given with its conserved first and last residue. D genes are given only for firm matches. Some rows have no size entry. The others give once, few or many, or a class for an expanded clone.

CDR3nt | CDR3aa | abundance | v_gene | d_gene | j_gene
TGTGCCAGCAGCTTAGGCGGTAGCGGGAGTGTAGGGCGTGAGCAGTTCTTC | CASSLGGSGSVGREQFF | - | TRBV11-3 | TRBD2 | TRBJ2-1
TGTGCCAGCAGCCCCCCCGGGACCCACGAGCAGTACTTC | CASSPPGTHEQYF | - | TRBV7-2 | - | TRBJ2-7
TGTGCCACCCTGGGACAGTATAGCACAGATACGCAGTATTTT | CATLGQYSTDTQYF | - | TRBV2 | TRBD1 | TRBJ2-3
TGCGCCAGCAGCAAAGGGGACAGGGTGAGACAGCCCCAGCATTTT | CASSKGDRVRQPQHF | - | TRBV23-1 | TRBD1 | TRBJ1-5
TGTGCCAGCAGATACGACAGGGGAACCAATCAGCCCCAGCATTTT | CASRYDRGTNQPQHF | - | TRBV28 | TRBD1 | TRBJ1-5
TGTGCCTGGAGTCGTGGATGGAACGAGGGTGAAAAACTGTTTTTT | CAWSRGWNEGEKLFF | once | TRBV30 | - | TRBJ1-4
TGTGCCAGCAGAACGGACATAACTGTCTTTTTTCTCGAGCAGTACTTC | CASRTDITVFFLEQYF | once | TRBV21-1 | - | TRBJ2-7
TGTGCCAGCAAGCCGACAGGGAGCCCTGGAAACACCATATATTTT | CASKPTGSPGNTIYF | - | TRBV9 | TRBD1 | TRBJ1-3
TGTGCCAGCAGTTTAGCGGGGGAAGACAATGAGCAGTTCTTC | CASSLAGEDNEQFF | - | TRBV27 | TRBD2 | TRBJ2-1
TGTGCCAGCTCACCACCGGGGCTAGCGGGAGGAAAAGAGACCCAGTACTTC | CASSPPGLAGGKETQYF | - | TRBV18 | TRBD2 | TRBJ2-5
TGTGCCAGCACGACAGCGAACACCGGGGAGCTGTTTTTT | CASTTANTGELFF | few | TRBV6-1 | - | TRBJ2-2
TGTGCCAGCAGCTTAGTGGCAGGGAATGGCTACACCTTC | CASSLVAGNGYTF | - | TRBV11-2 | - | TRBJ1-2
TGTGCCAGCGTGGGTAACAATGAGCAGTTCTTC | CASVGNNEQFF | once | TRBV6-5 | - | TRBJ2-1
TGTGCCAGCAGCTTAGGGGGAAGAAATAATTCACCCCTCCACTTT | CASSLGGRNNSPLHF | - | TRBV7-6 | - | TRBJ1-6
TGTGCCTGGAGTGTCTGGGGGGTTGAAGGCTACACCTTC | CAWSVWGVEGYTF | - | TRBV30 | - | TRBJ1-2
TGCGCCAGCAGCCAAAGCGGCGCGGGGAGGAATCAGCCCCAGCATTTT | CASSQSGAGRNQPQHF | - | TRBV4-3 | - | TRBJ1-5
TGTGCCAGCAGCTATAGCGGTCCCTCAACCGGGGAGCTGTTTTTT | CASSYSGPSTGELFF | - | TRBV7-8 | - | TRBJ2-2
TGTGCCAGCAGCTTGATGGCTGGGGCCAACGTCCTGACTTTC | CASSLMAGANVLTF | once | TRBV5-6 | - | TRBJ2-6
TGTGCCAGTAGTAACGGCCAGGGTTATACTGAAGCTTTCTTT | CASSNGQGYTEAFF | - | TRBV19 | - | TRBJ1-1
TGTGCCAGCAGTTTAAATTCAGGGAATGGTCAGCCCCAGCATTTT | CASSLNSGNGQPQHF | - | TRBV27 | - | TRBJ1-5
TGTGCCTGGAGTGTACTCCACGAGTACAATGAGCAGTTCTTC | CAWSVLHEYNEQFF | - | TRBV30 | - | TRBJ2-1
TGTGCCAGCAGCTTAGCTAGCTCCTACGAGCAGTACTTC | CASSLASSYEQYF | once | TRBV5-4 | - | TRBJ2-7
TGTGCCAGCAGTTTAAGGATTGATTTTCTTGGCTACACCTTC | CASSLRIDFLGYTF | - | TRBV28 | - | TRBJ1-2
TGTGCCAGCAGTTCGGGACTGCCGAACACTGAAGCTTTCTTT | CASSSGLPNTEAFF | - | TRBV27 | - | TRBJ1-1
TGTGCCAGCAGTGGGGACTCCCCCGGGTACGAGCAGTACTTC | CASSGDSPGYEQYF | - | TRBV25-1 | - | TRBJ2-7
TGTGCCAGTACCCCGGATAGGAGCAATCAGCCCCAGCATTTT | CASTPDRSNQPQHF | - | TRBV19 | - | TRBJ1-5
TGTGCCAGCAGTGAATTTTGGCAAGCGGGAGGGGATTACAATGAGCAGTTCTTC | CASSEFWQAGGDYNEQFF | - | TRBV2 | TRBD2 | TRBJ2-1
TGTGCCAGCAGCGCCTTTTCAGGGTATGGCTACACCTTC | CASSAFSGYGYTF | - | TRBV9 | - | TRBJ1-2
TGTGCCAGCAGCCCTTCTAACTATGGCTACACCTTC | CASSPSNYGYTF | once | TRBV6-5 | - | TRBJ1-2
TGCGCCAGCAGCCTAACCCGACCGGTGGTCAATGAGCAGTTCTTC | CASSLTRPVVNEQFF | - | TRBV5-1 | - | TRBJ2-1
TGTGCCAGCAGCTTAGGCTACACAGATACGCAGTATTTT | CASSLGYTDTQYF | - | TRBV7-3 | - | TRBJ2-3